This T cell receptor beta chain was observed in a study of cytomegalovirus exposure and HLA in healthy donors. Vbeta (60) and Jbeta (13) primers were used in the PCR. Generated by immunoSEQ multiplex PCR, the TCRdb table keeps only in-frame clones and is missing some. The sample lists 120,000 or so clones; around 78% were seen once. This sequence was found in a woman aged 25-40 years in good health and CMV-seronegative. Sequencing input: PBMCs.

In DNA form, the CDR3 reads TGTGCCAGCAGCCCCGGGCAGGGGAGGGATGAGCAGTTCTTC. Translated: CASSPGQGRDEQFF. The chain combines TRBV7-2 with TRBJ2-1; TRBD2 might be the D (7 bases). The germline V gene encodes CDR1 SGHTA and CDR2 FQGNSA. Trimming shortened V by 5 bases and J by 8 bases, and 16 bases separated the two germline ends. The CDR3 is 14 amino acids.